The TCR beta chain described here comes from a study of T cells in Graves' hyperthyroidism and ophthalmopathy. Looking at the study overall: The blood sample was taken at first diagnosis, before treatment began.

Study-level findings and limits: Ophthalmopathy was model-predicted a median approximately 6.4 months pre-onset. The authors' 13 V-J model separated ophthalmopathy from stable hyperthyroidism.

RNA transcripts provided the source from which TCR beta CDR3 regions were amplified. An initial round of RT-PCR targeting the TCR CDR3 relied on the HTBI primer set. MiXCR, applied by TCRdb to the multiplex PCR reads, yields one record per CDR3 protein. The repertoire holds a few hundred thousand distinct CDR3 sequences, with approximately 14% as singletons. This clonotype has ten or more counts. The antigen remains undetermined. CDR3 length equals 16 residues. Trimming cost V 6 bases and J 5 bases; bases outside gene matches: 9. J is TRBJ2-1 and V is TRBV12-3 or TRBV12-4; 11 bases line up with TRBD2. The TCR was taken from a woman in her thirties or forties with Graves' ophthalmopathy. The specimen was blood. In DNA, the CDR3 is TGTGCCAGCAGGAGACCTGGGACTAGCGGAAACAATGAGCAGTTCTTC. This encodes CASRRPGTSGNNEQFF.